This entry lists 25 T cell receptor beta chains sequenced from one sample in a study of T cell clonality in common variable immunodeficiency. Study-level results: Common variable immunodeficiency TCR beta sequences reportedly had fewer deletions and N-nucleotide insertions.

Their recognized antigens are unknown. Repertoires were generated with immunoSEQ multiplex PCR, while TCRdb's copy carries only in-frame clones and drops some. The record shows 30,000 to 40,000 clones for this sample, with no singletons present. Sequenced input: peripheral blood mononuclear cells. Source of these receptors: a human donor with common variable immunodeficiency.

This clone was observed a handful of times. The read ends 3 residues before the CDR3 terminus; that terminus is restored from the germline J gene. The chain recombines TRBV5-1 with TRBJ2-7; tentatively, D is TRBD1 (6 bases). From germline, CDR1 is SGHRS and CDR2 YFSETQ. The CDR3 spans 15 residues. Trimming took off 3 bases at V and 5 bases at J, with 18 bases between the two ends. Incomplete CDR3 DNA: TGCGCCAGCAGCTCGGCAGGGGCGACACGGCACGAG. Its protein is CASSSAGATRHE. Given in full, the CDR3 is CASSSAGATRHEQYF.

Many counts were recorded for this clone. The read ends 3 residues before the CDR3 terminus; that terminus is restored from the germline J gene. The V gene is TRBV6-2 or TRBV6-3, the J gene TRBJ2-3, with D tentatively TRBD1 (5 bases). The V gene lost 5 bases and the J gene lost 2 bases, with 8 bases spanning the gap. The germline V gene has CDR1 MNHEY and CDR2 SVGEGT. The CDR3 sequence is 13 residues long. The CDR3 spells CASSPRVTDTQYF. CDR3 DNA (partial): TGTGCCAGCAGTCCCAGGGTCACAGATACG.

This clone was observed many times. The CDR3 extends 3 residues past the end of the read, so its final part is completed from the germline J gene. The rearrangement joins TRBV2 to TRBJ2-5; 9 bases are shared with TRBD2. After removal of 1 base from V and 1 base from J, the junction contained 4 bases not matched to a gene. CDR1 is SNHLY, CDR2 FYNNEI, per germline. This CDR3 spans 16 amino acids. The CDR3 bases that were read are TGTGCCAGCAGTGAAGGTATAGCGGGGGTCCAAGAGACC. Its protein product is CASSEGIAGVQET. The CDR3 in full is CASSEGIAGVQETQYF.

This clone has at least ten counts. The CDR3 spells CASSSQTGAGNTIYF. Incomplete CDR3 DNA: TGTGCCAGCAGCTCTCAGACAGGGGCTGGAAACACC. The chain links TRBV7-6 to TRBJ1-3; 8 nucleotides line up with TRBD1. With the read ending 3 residues before the CDR3 end, the germline J gene is used to fill in that end. The CDR3 totals 15 residues. In germline, CDR1 is SGHVS, CDR2 FNYEAQ. The junction had 4 bases not matched to a gene; V was cut back by 4 bases and J by 2 bases.

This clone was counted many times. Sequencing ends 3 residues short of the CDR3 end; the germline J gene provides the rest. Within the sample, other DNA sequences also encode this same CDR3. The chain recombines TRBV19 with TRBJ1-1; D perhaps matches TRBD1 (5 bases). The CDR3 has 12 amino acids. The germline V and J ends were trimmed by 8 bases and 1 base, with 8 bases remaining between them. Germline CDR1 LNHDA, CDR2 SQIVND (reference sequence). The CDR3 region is CASRRGNTEAFF. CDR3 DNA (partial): TGTGCCAGTCGGAGGGGGAACACTGAA. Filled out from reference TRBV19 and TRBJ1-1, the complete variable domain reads DGGITQSPKYLFRKEGQNVTLSCEQNLNHDAMYWYRQDPGQGLRLIYYSQIVNDFQKGDIAEGYSVSREKKESFPLTVTSAQKNPTAFYLCASRRGNTEAFFGQGTRLTVV.

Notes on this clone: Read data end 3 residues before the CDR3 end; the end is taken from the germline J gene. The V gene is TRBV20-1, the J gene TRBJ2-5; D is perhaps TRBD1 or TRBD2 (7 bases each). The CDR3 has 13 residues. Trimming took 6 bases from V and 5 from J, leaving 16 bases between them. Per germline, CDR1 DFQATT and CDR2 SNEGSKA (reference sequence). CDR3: CSATSGGGETQYF. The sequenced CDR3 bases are TGCAGTGCCACGTCAGGGGGAGGGGAGACC.

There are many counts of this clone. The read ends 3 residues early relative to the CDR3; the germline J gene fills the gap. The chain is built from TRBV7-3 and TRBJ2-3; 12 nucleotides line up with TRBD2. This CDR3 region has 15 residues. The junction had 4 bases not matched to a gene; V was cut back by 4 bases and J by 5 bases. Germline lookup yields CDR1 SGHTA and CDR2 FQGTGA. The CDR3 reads CASSSRLAGVDTQYF. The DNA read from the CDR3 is TGTGCCAGCAGCTCCCGACTAGCGGGAGTAGATACG.

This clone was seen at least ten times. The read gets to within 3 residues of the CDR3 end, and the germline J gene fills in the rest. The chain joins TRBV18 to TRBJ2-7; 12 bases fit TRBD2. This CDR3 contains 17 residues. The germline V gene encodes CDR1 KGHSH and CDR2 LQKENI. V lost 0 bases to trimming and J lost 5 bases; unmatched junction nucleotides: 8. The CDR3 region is CASSPPATSGSPHEQYF. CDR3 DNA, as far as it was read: TGTGCCAGCTCACCACCGGCGACTAGCGGGAGTCCCCACGAG.

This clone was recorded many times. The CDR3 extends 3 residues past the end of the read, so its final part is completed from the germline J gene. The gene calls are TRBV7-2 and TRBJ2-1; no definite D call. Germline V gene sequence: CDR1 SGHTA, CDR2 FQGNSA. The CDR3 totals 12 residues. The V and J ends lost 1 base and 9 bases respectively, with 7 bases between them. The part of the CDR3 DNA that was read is TGTGCCAGCAGCTTAGTCGGTGGTGAG. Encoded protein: CASSLVGGE. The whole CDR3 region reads CASSLVGGEQFF.

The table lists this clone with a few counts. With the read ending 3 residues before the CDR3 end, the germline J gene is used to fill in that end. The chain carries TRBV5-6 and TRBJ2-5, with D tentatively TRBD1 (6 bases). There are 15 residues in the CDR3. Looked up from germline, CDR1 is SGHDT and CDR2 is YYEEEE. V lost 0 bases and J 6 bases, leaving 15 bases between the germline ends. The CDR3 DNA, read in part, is TGTGCCAGCAGCTTGGGACAGGTGAGGAATAAGACC. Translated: CASSLGQVRNKT. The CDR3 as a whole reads CASSLGQVRNKTQYF.

CDR3 bases read: TGCGCCAGCAGCTGGGGTGCGGGACAGCATTTACTAGCCAAAAACATT. Translating it yields CASSWGAGQHLLAKNI. The entire CDR3 reads CASSWGAGQHLLAKNIQYF. V and J are TRBV5-1 and TRBJ2-4, with D maybe TRBD1 (7 bases). The CDR3 end lies 3 residues beyond the end of the read and is filled in from the germline J gene. Germline values: CDR1 SGHRS, CDR2 YFSETQ. The CDR3 is made up of 19 amino acids. V was pared by 3 bases and J by 0 bases, with 22 bases between.

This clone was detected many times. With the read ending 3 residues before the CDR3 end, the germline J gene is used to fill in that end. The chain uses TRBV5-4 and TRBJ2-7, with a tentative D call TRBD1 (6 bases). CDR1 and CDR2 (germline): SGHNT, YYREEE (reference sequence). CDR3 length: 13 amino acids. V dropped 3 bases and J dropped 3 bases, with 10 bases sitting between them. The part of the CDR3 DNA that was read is TGTGCCAGCAGCTGGGGGCCCCACTACGAG. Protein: CASSWGPHYE. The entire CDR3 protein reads CASSWGPHYEQYF. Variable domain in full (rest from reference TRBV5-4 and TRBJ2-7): ETGVTQSPTHLIKTRGQQVTLRCSSQSGHNTVSWYQQALGQGPQFIFQYYREEENGRGNFPPRFSGLQFPNYSSELNVNALELDDSALYLCASSWGPHYEQYFGPGTRLTVT.

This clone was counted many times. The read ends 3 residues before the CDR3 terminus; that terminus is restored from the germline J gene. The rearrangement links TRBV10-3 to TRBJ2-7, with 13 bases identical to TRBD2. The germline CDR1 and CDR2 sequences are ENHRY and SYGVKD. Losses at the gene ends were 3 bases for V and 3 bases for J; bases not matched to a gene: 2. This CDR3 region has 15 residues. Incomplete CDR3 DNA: TGTGCCATCAGTGACAGGACTAGCGGGAGCTACGAG. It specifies CAISDRTSGSYE. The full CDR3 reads CAISDRTSGSYEQYF.

This CDR3 is CASRPNSGALYNEQFF. The sequenced CDR3 bases are TGTGCCAGCAGACCCAATAGCGGGGCGCTCTACAATGAG. The chain joins TRBV2 to TRBJ2-1; TRBD2 aligns across 8 bases. The read stops 3 residues short of the end of the CDR3; the missing end is completed from the germline J gene. After removal of 6 bases from V and 3 bases from J, the junction contained 10 bases not matched to a gene. This CDR3 is built from 16 residues. Germline CDR1 is SNHLY and CDR2 is FYNNEI.

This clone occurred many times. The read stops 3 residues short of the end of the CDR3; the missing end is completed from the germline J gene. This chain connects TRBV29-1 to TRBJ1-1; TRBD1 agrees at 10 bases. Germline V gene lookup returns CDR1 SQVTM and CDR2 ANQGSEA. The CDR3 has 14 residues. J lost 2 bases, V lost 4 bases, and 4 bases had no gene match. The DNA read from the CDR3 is TGCAGCGTTGGGACAGGGGGAATAAACACTGAA. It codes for CSVGTGGINTE. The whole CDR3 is CSVGTGGINTEAFF.

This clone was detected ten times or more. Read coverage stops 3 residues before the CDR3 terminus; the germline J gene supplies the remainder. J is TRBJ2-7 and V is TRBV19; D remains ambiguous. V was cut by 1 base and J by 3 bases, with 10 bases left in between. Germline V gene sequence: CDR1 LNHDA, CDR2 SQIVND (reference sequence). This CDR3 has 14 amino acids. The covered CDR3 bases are TGTGCCAGTAGTATAGTGGCTAGTGACTACGAG. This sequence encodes CASSIVASDYE. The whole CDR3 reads CASSIVASDYEQYF.

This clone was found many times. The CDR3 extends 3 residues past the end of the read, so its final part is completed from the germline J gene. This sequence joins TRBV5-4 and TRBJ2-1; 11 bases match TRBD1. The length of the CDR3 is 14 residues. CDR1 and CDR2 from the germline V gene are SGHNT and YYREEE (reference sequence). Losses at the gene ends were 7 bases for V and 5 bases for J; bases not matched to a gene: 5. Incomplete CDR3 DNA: TGTGCCAGCCTCGGACAGGGGGCCGACAATGAG. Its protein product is CASLGQGADNE. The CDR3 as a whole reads CASLGQGADNEQFF.

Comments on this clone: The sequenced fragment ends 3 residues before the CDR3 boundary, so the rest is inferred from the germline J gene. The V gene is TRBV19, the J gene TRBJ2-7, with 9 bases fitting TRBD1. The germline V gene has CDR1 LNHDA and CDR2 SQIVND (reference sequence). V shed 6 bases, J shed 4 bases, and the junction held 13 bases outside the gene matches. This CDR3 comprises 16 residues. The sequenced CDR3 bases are TGTGCCAGTAGCATGAACTCCGGGACAGGGAAATACGAG. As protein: CASSMNSGTGKYE. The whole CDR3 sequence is CASSMNSGTGKYEQYF.

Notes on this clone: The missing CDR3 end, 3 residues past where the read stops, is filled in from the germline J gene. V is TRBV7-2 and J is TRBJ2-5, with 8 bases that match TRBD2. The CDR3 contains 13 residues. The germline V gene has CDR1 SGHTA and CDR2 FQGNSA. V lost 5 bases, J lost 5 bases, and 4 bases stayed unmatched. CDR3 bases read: TGTGCCAGCAGCCGGACGGGGGGGGAGACC. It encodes CASSRTGGET. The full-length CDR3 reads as CASSRTGGETQYF. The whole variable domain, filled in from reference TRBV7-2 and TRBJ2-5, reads GAGVSQSPSNKVTEKGKDVELRCDPISGHTALYWYRQSLGQGLEFLIYFQGNSAPDKSGLPSDRFSAERTGGSVSTLTIQRTQQEDSAVYLCASSRTGGETQYFGPGTRLLVL.

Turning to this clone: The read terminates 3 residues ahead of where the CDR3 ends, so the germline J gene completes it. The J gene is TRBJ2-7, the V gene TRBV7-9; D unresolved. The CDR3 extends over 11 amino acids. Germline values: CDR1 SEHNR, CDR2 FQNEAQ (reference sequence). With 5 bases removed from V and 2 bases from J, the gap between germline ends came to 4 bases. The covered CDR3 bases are TGTGCCAGCAGCCCGGCCTACGAG. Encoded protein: CASSPAYE. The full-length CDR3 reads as CASSPAYEQYF.

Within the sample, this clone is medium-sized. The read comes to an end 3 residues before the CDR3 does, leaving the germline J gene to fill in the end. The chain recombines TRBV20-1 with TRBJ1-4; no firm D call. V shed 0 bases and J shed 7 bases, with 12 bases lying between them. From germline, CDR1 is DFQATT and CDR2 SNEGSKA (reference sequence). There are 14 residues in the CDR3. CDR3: CSAREMRSGEKLFF. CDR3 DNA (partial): TGCAGTGCTAGAGAGATGCGGAGTGGTGAAAAA.

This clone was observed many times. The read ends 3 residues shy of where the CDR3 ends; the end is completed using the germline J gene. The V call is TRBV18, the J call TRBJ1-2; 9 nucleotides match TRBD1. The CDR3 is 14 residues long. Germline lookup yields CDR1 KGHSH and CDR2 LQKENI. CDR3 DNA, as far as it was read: TGTGCCAGCTCACCAGGGGGACAGGGTGGAGGC. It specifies CASSPGGQGGG. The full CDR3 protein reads CASSPGGQGGGYTF. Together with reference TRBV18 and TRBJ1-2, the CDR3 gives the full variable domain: NAGVMQNPRHLVRRRGQEARLRCSPMKGHSHVYWYRQLPEEGLKFMVYLQKENIIDESGMPKERFSAEFPKEGPSILRIQQVVRGDSAAYFCASSPGGQGGGYTFGSGTRLTVV.

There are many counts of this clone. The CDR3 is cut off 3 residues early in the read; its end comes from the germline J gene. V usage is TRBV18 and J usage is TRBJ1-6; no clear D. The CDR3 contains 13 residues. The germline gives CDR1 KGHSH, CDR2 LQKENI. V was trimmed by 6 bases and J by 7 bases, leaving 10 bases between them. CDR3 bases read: TGTGCCAGCTCCCAAGCCTTAAATTCACCC. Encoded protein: CASSQALNSP. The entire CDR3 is CASSQALNSPLHF.

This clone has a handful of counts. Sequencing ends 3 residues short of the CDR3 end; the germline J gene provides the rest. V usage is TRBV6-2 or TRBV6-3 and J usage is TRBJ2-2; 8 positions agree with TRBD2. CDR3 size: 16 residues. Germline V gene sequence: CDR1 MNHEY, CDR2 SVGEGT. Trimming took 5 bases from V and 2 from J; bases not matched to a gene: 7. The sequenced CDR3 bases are TGTGCCAGCAGTCTCACTAGCGGACGAAACACCGGGGAG. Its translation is CASSLTSGRNTGE. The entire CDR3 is CASSLTSGRNTGELFF.

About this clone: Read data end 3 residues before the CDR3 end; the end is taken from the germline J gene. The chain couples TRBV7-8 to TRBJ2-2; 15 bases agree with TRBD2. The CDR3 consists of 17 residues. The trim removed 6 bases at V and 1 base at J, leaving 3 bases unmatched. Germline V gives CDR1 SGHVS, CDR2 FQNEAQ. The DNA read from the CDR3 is TGTGCCAGCAGAAGGACTAGCGGGAGGGAGAACACCGGGGAG. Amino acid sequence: CASRRTSGRENTGE. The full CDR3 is CASRRTSGRENTGELFF.